These T cell receptor beta chains were read from a single sample in a study of blood T cell repertoires in COVID-19. TCRdb keeps only in-frame clones here, not all; method: immunoSEQ multiplex PCR. The sample lists about 310,000 clones, 80% to 90% seen once, with 2.2% in the top ten. Sequenced sample: PBMCs or T cells enriched from blood (not recorded which). The receptors derive from a man younger than 45 who had recovered from COVID-19. The CDR3 runs from the conserved cysteine through the conserved F or W. A D gene is named only where the DNA matches it firmly. Clone size is stated in some rows and not others, as once, few, many or a class when expanded.

j_call	v_call	clone_size	d_call	cdr3_aa	cdr3_nt
TRBJ2-7	TRBV4-3	NA	TRBD1	CASSQDRDRGYEQYF	TGCGCCAGCAGCCAAGATCGGGACAGGGGCTACGAGCAGTACTTC
TRBJ2-5	TRBV6-5	NA	NA	CASSRLRVLGETQYF	TGTGCCAGCAGTCGCCTCAGGGTTTTAGGAGAGACCCAGTACTTC
TRBJ1-6	TRBV5-6	NA	NA	CASSLFQDGNSPLHF	TGTGCCAGCAGCTTGTTTCAGGATGGAAATTCACCCCTCCACTTT
TRBJ2-3	TRBV7-9	NA	NA	CASSLVGRGGDTQYF	TGTGCCAGCAGCTTAGTGGGAAGGGGTGGGGATACGCAGTATTTT
TRBJ2-2	TRBV9	NA	TRBD1	CASSPRTGHTGELFF	TGTGCCAGCAGCCCAAGGACAGGGCACACCGGGGAGCTGTTTTTT
TRBJ1-5	TRBV4-1	NA	TRBD1	CASSQTRQGGNQPQHF	TGCGCCAGCAGCCAAACCCGACAGGGGGGGAATCAGCCCCAGCATTTT
TRBJ1-2	TRBV27	NA	NA	CASSLSILNYGYTF	TGTGCCAGCAGTTTGAGTATCCTTAACTATGGCTACACCTTC
TRBJ2-1	TRBV7-9	NA	NA	CASSRDLGDFDNEQFF	TGTGCCAGCAGCAGGGATTTGGGTGACTTTGACAATGAGCAGTTCTTC
TRBJ1-1	TRBV6-1	NA	NA	CASSELGGSTEAFF	TGTGCCAGCAGTGAATTGGGGGGTAGTACTGAAGCTTTCTTT
TRBJ1-2	TRBV15	NA	NA	CATSRDMERGYYGYTF	TGTGCCACCAGCAGAGATATGGAACGGGGATACTATGGCTACACCTTC
TRBJ1-2	TRBV5-4	NA	NA	CASSRTGRGDYGYTF	TGTGCCAGCAGCCGTACGGGCAGGGGCGACTATGGCTACACCTTC
TRBJ2-2	TRBV3-1/TRBV3-2	NA	NA	CASRPTGGAVNTGELFF	TGTGCCAGCAGGCCCACCGGGGGAGCCGTTAACACCGGGGAGCTGTTTTTT
TRBJ2-2	TRBV7-3	NA	TRBD1	CASSLAGGANTGELFF	TGTGCCAGCAGCTTAGCAGGGGGCGCGAACACCGGGGAGCTGTTTTTT
TRBJ1-5	TRBV28	NA	TRBD1	CASSQIGQGHQPQHF	TGTGCCAGCAGTCAGATCGGACAGGGGCATCAGCCCCAGCATTTT
TRBJ1-1	TRBV6-4	NA	NA	CASSDSIGTGEAFF	TGTGCCAGCAGTGACTCAATCGGCACAGGTGAAGCTTTCTTT
TRBJ2-5	TRBV9	NA	NA	CASSVGGGEQETQYF	TGTGCCAGCAGCGTAGGAGGGGGGGAGCAAGAGACCCAGTACTTC
TRBJ1-2	TRBV30	few	TRBD1	CASPRPQGVGYTF	TGTGCCTCCCCACGGCCGCAGGGGGTTGGCTACACCTTC
TRBJ2-7	TRBV7-8	NA	TRBD1	CASSLVKGQGAYEQYF	TGTGCCAGCAGCTTAGTTAAAGGGCAGGGGGCCTACGAGCAGTACTTC
TRBJ2-1	TRBV2	once	TRBD2	CASSETSGVSYEQFF	TGTGCCAGCAGTGAAACTAGCGGGGTGTCGTATGAGCAGTTCTTC
TRBJ1-2	TRBV6-2/TRBV6-3	NA	NA	CASSLDSNYGYTF	TGTGCCAGCAGCTTGGACAGTAACTATGGCTACACCTTC
TRBJ1-6	TRBV18	NA	NA	CASSPGRDSYNSPLHF	TGTGCCAGCTCACCCGGACGGGACTCCTATAATTCACCCCTCCACTTT
TRBJ1-2	TRBV25-1	NA	NA	CASTRAGTDYGYTF	TGTGCCAGCACCCGCGCGGGGACTGACTATGGCTACACCTTC
TRBJ1-2	TRBV4-1	NA	TRBD1	CASSRTGGIYGYTF	TGCGCCAGCAGCCGGACAGGAGGAATCTATGGCTACACCTTC
TRBJ1-2	TRBV7-2	NA	NA	CASVRALPSYGYTF	TGTGCCAGCGTGCGAGCCCTACCGAGCTATGGCTACACCTTC
TRBJ2-1	TRBV7-9	NA	TRBD2	CASSPGTSGGSSYNEQFF	TGTGCCAGCAGCCCAGGGACTAGCGGGGGTAGCTCCTACAATGAGCAGTTCTTC
TRBJ1-5	TRBV3-1/TRBV3-2	NA	NA	CASSQGQILNQPQHF	TGTGCCAGCAGCCAAGGACAGATCCTAAATCAGCCCCAGCATTTT